This is a list of T cell receptor beta chains from one sample in a study of blood T cell repertoires in COVID-19. Assay: immunoSEQ multiplex PCR; the TCRdb copy retains only in-frame clones and omits some. The repertoire has about 250,000 clones, 88% of them found once; the top ten carry about 5.9%. Sequencing was done on a sample of peripheral blood. Receptors were obtained from a woman in her 30s with COVID-19, enrolled during active disease. Each CDR3 is given with its conserved first and last residue. The order of the fields is clone size, V gene, J gene, D gene, CDR3 DNA, CDR3 protein. A D gene is named only where the DNA matches it firmly. Not every row has a clone size; where given, it reads once, few, many or a size class.

clone_size: once; v_call: TRBV11-3; j_call: TRBJ2-5; d_call: NA; cdr3_nt: TGTGCCAGCAGCCCATCCCGGAGTCAAGAGACCCAGTACTTC; cdr3_aa: CASSPSRSQETQYF
clone_size: NA; v_call: TRBV19; j_call: TRBJ2-7; d_call: NA; cdr3_nt: TGTGCCAGTAGTGCTCAACTATACCAGCCTAGGGAGCAGTACTTC; cdr3_aa: CASSAQLYQPREQYF
clone_size: once; v_call: TRBV9; j_call: TRBJ2-3; d_call: TRBD2; cdr3_nt: TGTGCCAGCAGCCCCCCTTGGGGAGCGGGGGAAAGCACAGATACGCAGTATTTT; cdr3_aa: CASSPPWGAGESTDTQYF
clone_size: NA; v_call: TRBV5-1; j_call: TRBJ1-4; d_call: TRBD1; cdr3_nt: TGCGCCAGCAGCCTAAGACAGGGGGCGGTCTATGAAAAACTGTTTTTT; cdr3_aa: CASSLRQGAVYEKLFF
clone_size: few; v_call: TRBV6-5; j_call: TRBJ2-3; d_call: TRBD1; cdr3_nt: TGTGCCAGCCTGAGGCAGGGGGCAGATACGCAGTATTTT; cdr3_aa: CASLRQGADTQYF
clone_size: once; v_call: TRBV18; j_call: TRBJ1-2; d_call: NA; cdr3_nt: TGTGCCAGCTCACCACCTTCAGGGCAAGGTGGCTACACCTTC; cdr3_aa: CASSPPSGQGGYTF
clone_size: NA; v_call: TRBV19; j_call: TRBJ1-3; d_call: TRBD1; cdr3_nt: TGTGCCAGTAGTAGCACAGGGGCTCTCTCTGGAAACACCATATATTTT; cdr3_aa: CASSSTGALSGNTIYF
clone_size: few; v_call: TRBV7-7; j_call: TRBJ2-1; d_call: NA; cdr3_nt: TGTGCTAGCAGCCATACTGAAGACAATGAGCAGTTCTTC; cdr3_aa: CASSHTEDNEQFF
clone_size: NA; v_call: TRBV11-2; j_call: TRBJ1-2; d_call: TRBD1; cdr3_nt: TGTGCCAGCACCCCGACAGGGACTAACTATGGCTACACCTTC; cdr3_aa: CASTPTGTNYGYTF
clone_size: NA; v_call: TRBV7-2; j_call: TRBJ1-2; d_call: NA; cdr3_nt: TGTGCCAGCAGCGAGTCGCGGCAGCTCTATGGCTACACCTTC; cdr3_aa: CASSESRQLYGYTF
clone_size: NA; v_call: TRBV23-1; j_call: TRBJ2-3; d_call: NA; cdr3_nt: TGCGCCAGCAGTCACCTCAAGTTAACGACAGTGCTCACAGATACGCAGTATTTT; cdr3_aa: CASSHLKLTTVLTDTQYF
clone_size: NA; v_call: TRBV6-4; j_call: TRBJ2-2; d_call: TRBD1; cdr3_nt: TGTGCCAGCAGCCTCGAGGGGGCAGGGGTTACCAACACCGGGGAGCTGTTTTTT; cdr3_aa: CASSLEGAGVTNTGELFF
clone_size: NA; v_call: TRBV5-1; j_call: TRBJ1-4; d_call: TRBD1; cdr3_nt: TGCGCCAGCAGCAGGGGACAGCCGGGGGAAAAACTGTTTTTT; cdr3_aa: CASSRGQPGEKLFF
clone_size: NA; v_call: TRBV2; j_call: TRBJ2-7; d_call: NA; cdr3_nt: TGTGCCAGCAGTGTTGTACAGGACTACGAGCAGTACTTC; cdr3_aa: CASSVVQDYEQYF
clone_size: NA; v_call: TRBV24-1; j_call: TRBJ1-1; d_call: NA; cdr3_nt: TGTGCCACCAGTGATTTGCCGGGAACTGAAGCTTTCTTT; cdr3_aa: CATSDLPGTEAFF
clone_size: NA; v_call: TRBV7-9; j_call: TRBJ1-4; d_call: TRBD1; cdr3_nt: TGTGCCAGCAGCTTAGTAGGGACAGGGTGGACTAATGAAAAACTGTTTTTT; cdr3_aa: CASSLVGTGWTNEKLFF
clone_size: NA; v_call: TRBV6-2/TRBV6-3; j_call: TRBJ2-1; d_call: TRBD2; cdr3_nt: TGTGCCAGCAGTCAGAGCGGGAGCGGAAACAATGAGCAGTTCTTC; cdr3_aa: CASSQSGSGNNEQFF